These T cell receptor beta chains were read from a single sample in a study of blood T cell repertoires in COVID-19. Sequenced by immunoSEQ multiplex PCR; TCRdb stores in-frame clones only, minus some. The profile shows some 670,000 clones, around 89% of them singletons. Input material: peripheral blood. Every receptor here comes from a woman younger than 30 with acute or convalescent COVID-19. CDR3s include the opening cysteine and the closing phenylalanine or tryptophan. Fields, in order: V gene, J gene, clone size, D gene, CDR3 DNA, CDR3 protein. The D gene is left open where the match is weak. Size values are once, few and many counts, or a class for expanded clones, and some rows have none.

v_gene: TRBV5-1
j_gene: TRBJ2-7
abundance: -
d_gene: TRBD1
CDR3nt: TGCGCCAGCAGCTTGGACAGGGGCGCAGCCTACGAGCAGTACTTC
CDR3aa: CASSLDRGAAYEQYF

v_gene: TRBV18
j_gene: TRBJ2-5
abundance: -
d_gene: TRBD1
CDR3nt: TGTGCCAGCTCACCTTGGACAGGGGTCTTGGAGACCCAGTACTTC
CDR3aa: CASSPWTGVLETQYF

v_gene: TRBV4-2
j_gene: TRBJ2-1
abundance: -
d_gene: TRBD2
CDR3nt: TGTGCCAGCAGCCAAGGACTTGGGACTAGCGGGGGGGCTTCCGATGAGCAGTTCTTC
CDR3aa: CASSQGLGTSGGASDEQFF

v_gene: TRBV11-2
j_gene: TRBJ1-4
abundance: -
d_gene: -
CDR3nt: TGTGCCAGCAGCTCGATCGCAGGGTTGAAAAAACTGTTTTTT
CDR3aa: CASSSIAGLKKLFF

v_gene: TRBV6-5
j_gene: TRBJ1-1
abundance: -
d_gene: -
CDR3nt: TGTGCCAGCAGCCGGTCGACAGTTGGGTACACTGAAGCTTTCTTT
CDR3aa: CASSRSTVGYTEAFF

v_gene: TRBV28
j_gene: TRBJ1-1
abundance: -
d_gene: -
CDR3nt: TGTGCCAGCAATCAGGACAACCCCCCAGAGACTGAAGCTTTCTTT
CDR3aa: CASNQDNPPETEAFF

v_gene: TRBV3-1/TRBV3-2
j_gene: TRBJ1-2
abundance: few
d_gene: TRBD1
CDR3nt: TGTGCCAGCAGCCACGACAGGGGGCCTGGCTACACCTTC
CDR3aa: CASSHDRGPGYTF

v_gene: TRBV4-3
j_gene: TRBJ1-6
abundance: few
d_gene: TRBD1
CDR3nt: TGCGCCAGCAGCCAAGAACAGGGGGCGCATTCACCCCTCCACTTT
CDR3aa: CASSQEQGAHSPLHF

v_gene: TRBV2
j_gene: TRBJ2-7
abundance: once
d_gene: TRBD2
CDR3nt: TGTGCCAGCCACGGGGGGGGACCCTACGAGCAGTACTTC
CDR3aa: CASHGGGPYEQYF

v_gene: TRBV19
j_gene: TRBJ2-2
abundance: -
d_gene: -
CDR3nt: TGTGCCAGTAGTAGAGGTATAGGGGACACCGGGGAGCTGTTTTTT
CDR3aa: CASSRGIGDTGELFF

v_gene: TRBV4-3
j_gene: TRBJ1-3
abundance: -
d_gene: -
CDR3nt: TGCGCCAGCAGCCAAGAAGTCTTGGGCGGAAACACCATATATTTT
CDR3aa: CASSQEVLGGNTIYF

v_gene: TRBV18
j_gene: TRBJ1-1
abundance: -
d_gene: TRBD1
CDR3nt: TGTGCCAGCTCAGGGCAGGGGGGAGCTGAAGCTTTCTTT
CDR3aa: CASSGQGGAEAFF

v_gene: TRBV10-1
j_gene: TRBJ2-5
abundance: -
d_gene: -
CDR3nt: TGCGCCAGCAGTGAGTCTATCTTTCTGGGGCCTCCTGGGGGGTCGCATTCGGAGACCCAGTACTTC
CDR3aa: CASSESIFLGPPGGSHSETQYF

v_gene: TRBV18
j_gene: TRBJ1-5
abundance: -
d_gene: -
CDR3nt: TGTGCCAGCTCACCACAGACAGGCGATAGCAATCAGCCCCAGCATTTT
CDR3aa: CASSPQTGDSNQPQHF

v_gene: TRBV5-1
j_gene: TRBJ2-2
abundance: -
d_gene: TRBD1
CDR3nt: TGCGCCAGCAGACCACCGGGACAGGGGACCACCGGGGAGCTGTTTTTT
CDR3aa: CASRPPGQGTTGELFF

v_gene: TRBV20-1
j_gene: TRBJ1-6
abundance: few
d_gene: TRBD1
CDR3nt: TGCAGTGCTAGTAAAACGGGACAGGAGGCGTCACCCCTCCACTTT
CDR3aa: CSASKTGQEASPLHF

v_gene: TRBV30
j_gene: TRBJ2-7
abundance: -
d_gene: TRBD1
CDR3nt: TGTGCCTGGAGTGTGACAGGGGACGAGCAGTACTTC
CDR3aa: CAWSVTGDEQYF

v_gene: TRBV4-3
j_gene: TRBJ1-4
abundance: -
d_gene: -
CDR3nt: TGCGCCAGCAGCCCCCGGACTTCATCAACTAATGAAAAACTGTTTTTT
CDR3aa: CASSPRTSSTNEKLFF

v_gene: TRBV24-1
j_gene: TRBJ2-1
abundance: -
d_gene: TRBD1
CDR3nt: TGTGCCACCAGTGATCCCCGGACAGGGTATTTACTGGACAATGAGCAGTTCTTC
CDR3aa: CATSDPRTGYLLDNEQFF

v_gene: TRBV7-9
j_gene: TRBJ1-6
abundance: -
d_gene: TRBD1
CDR3nt: TGTGCCAGCAGGGGTACAGGGGGTAATTCACCCCTCCACTTT
CDR3aa: CASRGTGGNSPLHF

v_gene: TRBV27
j_gene: TRBJ1-1
abundance: -
d_gene: TRBD1
CDR3nt: TGTGCCAGCAGTTTAGGACAGGGGCGGGGAGAAACTGAAGCTTTCTTT
CDR3aa: CASSLGQGRGETEAFF

v_gene: TRBV11-2
j_gene: TRBJ1-2
abundance: -
d_gene: TRBD1
CDR3nt: TGTGCCAGCAGCTTAGGAGGTGACAGGGTCGGCTACACCTTC
CDR3aa: CASSLGGDRVGYTF

v_gene: TRBV19
j_gene: TRBJ2-2
abundance: -
d_gene: -
CDR3nt: TGTGCCAGTAGTCTGCCAACTCAAACCGGGGAGCTGTTTTTT
CDR3aa: CASSLPTQTGELFF

v_gene: TRBV5-1
j_gene: TRBJ2-2
abundance: -
d_gene: -
CDR3nt: TGCGCCAGCAGCTTCGGGGACATTAGAACCGGGGAGCTGTTTTTT
CDR3aa: CASSFGDIRTGELFF

v_gene: TRBV11-2
j_gene: TRBJ1-2
abundance: -
d_gene: TRBD1
CDR3nt: TGTGCCAGCAGCCCCGTGGCGGGACAGGGGGCGTATTACTATGGCTACACCTTC
CDR3aa: CASSPVAGQGAYYYGYTF

v_gene: TRBV12-2
j_gene: TRBJ2-1
abundance: -
d_gene: -
CDR3nt: TGTGCAAGTCGCCCCCACGGTGGGGAGTCCTACAATGAGCAGTTCTTC
CDR3aa: CASRPHGGESYNEQFF

v_gene: TRBV5-4
j_gene: TRBJ2-1
abundance: -
d_gene: TRBD2
CDR3nt: TGTGCCAGCAGCAACGGACTAGCGGGGGGGCCGGGCAATGAGCAGTTCTTC
CDR3aa: CASSNGLAGGPGNEQFF

v_gene: TRBV18
j_gene: TRBJ1-1
abundance: -
d_gene: -
CDR3nt: TGTGCCAGCTCACCAGGAGGGAAGGACACTGAAGCTTTCTTT
CDR3aa: CASSPGGKDTEAFF

v_gene: TRBV29-1
j_gene: TRBJ1-2
abundance: -
d_gene: TRBD1
CDR3nt: TGCAGCGTTGCACAGGGGAACTATGGCTACACCTTC
CDR3aa: CSVAQGNYGYTF